This T cell receptor (beta chain) is drawn from a study of control samples from healthy donors and cancer patients. Unmatched junction bases numbered 9, after V lost 8 bases and J lost 4 bases. Germline CDR1 reads SGHDN; CDR2 reads FVKESK. The CDR3 extends over 14 amino acids. Profiled with immunoSEQ multiplex PCR; TCRdb holds only in-frame clones, not every one. The sample consists of roughly 51,000 clones, roughly 89% of them appearing once. This receptor was identified in a man aged 40-50 years with colorectal cancer. The chain is built from TRBV14 and TRBJ2-3; 7 positions agree with TRBD2. Sequencing input: PBMCs. The CDR3 nucleotides are TGTGCCAGCTCACTGGCGGGAGTTGCAGATACGCAGTATTTT. It yields the protein CASSLAGVADTQYF.